Below, one T cell receptor (beta chain) is given with its context. The data stem from a study of cytomegalovirus exposure and HLA in healthy donors. PCR amplification relied on 60 Vbeta primers (plus 13 Jbeta primers). TCRdb keeps only in-frame clones here, not all; method: immunoSEQ multiplex PCR. Here the sample spans roughly 120,000 clones, 65% to 80% being singletons. This CDR3 is built from 17 residues. The J segment lost 2 bases and the V segment lost 4 bases, leaving 13 bases of the junction unmatched. Per germline, CDR1 SGHNT and CDR2 YYREEE (reference sequence). The chain combines TRBV5-4 with TRBJ2-5; 8 nucleotides match TRBD2. Material: PBMCs. This receptor was taken from a human donor in good health. CDR3 residues: CASSVAGGGTGQETQYF. For the CDR3, the DNA is TGTGCCAGCAGCGTCGCCGGCGGGGGGACTGGACAAGAGACCCAGTACTTC.